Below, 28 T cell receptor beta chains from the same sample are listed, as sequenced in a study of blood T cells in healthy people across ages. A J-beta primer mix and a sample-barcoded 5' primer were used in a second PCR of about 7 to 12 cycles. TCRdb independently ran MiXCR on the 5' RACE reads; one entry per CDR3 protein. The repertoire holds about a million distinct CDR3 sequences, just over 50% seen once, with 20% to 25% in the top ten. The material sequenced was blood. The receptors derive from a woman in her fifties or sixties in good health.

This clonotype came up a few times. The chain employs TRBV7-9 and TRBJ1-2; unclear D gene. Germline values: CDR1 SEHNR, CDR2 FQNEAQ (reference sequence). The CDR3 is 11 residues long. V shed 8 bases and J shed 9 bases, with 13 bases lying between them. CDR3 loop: CASHGSVSYTF. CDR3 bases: TGTGCCAGCCACGGGAGTGTGAGCTACACCTTC.

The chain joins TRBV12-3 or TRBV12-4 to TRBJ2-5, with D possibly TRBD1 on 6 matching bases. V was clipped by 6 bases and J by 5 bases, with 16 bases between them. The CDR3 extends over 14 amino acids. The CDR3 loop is CASRFVQGTETQYF. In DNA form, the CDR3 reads TGTGCCAGCAGGTTTGTCCAGGGGACGGAGACCCAGTACTTC.

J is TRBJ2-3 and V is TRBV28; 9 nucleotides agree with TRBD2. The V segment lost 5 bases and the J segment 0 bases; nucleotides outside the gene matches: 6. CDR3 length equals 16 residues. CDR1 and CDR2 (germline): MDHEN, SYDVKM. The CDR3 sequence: CASSPLAGPSTDTQYF. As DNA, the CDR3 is TGTGCCAGCAGTCCCCTAGCGGGGCCCAGCACAGATACGCAGTATTTT.

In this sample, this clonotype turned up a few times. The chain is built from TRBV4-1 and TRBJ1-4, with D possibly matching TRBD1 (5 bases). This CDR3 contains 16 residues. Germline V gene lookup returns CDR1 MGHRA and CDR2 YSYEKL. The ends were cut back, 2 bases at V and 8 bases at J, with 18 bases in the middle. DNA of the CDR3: TGCGCCAGCAGCCAACCGGGACGGCGGGAGGGCGAAAAACTGTTTTTT. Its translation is CASSQPGRREGEKLFF.

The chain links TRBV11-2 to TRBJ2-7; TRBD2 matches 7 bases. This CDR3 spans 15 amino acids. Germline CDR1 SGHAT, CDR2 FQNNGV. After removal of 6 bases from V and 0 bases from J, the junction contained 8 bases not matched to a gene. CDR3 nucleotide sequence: TGTGCCAGCAGTCTGTCGCGGGAGCACTCCTACGAGCAGTACTTC. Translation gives CASSLSREHSYEQYF.

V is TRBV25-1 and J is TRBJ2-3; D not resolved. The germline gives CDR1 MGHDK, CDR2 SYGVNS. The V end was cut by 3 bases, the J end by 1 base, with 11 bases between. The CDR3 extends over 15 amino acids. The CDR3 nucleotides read TGTGCCAGCAGTGAGAGACCCACTGGCACAGATACGCAGTATTTT. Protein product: CASSERPTGTDTQYF.

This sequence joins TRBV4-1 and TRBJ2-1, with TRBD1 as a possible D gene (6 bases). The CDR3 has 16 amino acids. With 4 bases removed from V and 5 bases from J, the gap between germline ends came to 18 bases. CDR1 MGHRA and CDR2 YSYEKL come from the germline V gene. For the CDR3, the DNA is TGCGCCAGCAGCCCGAGCCCGGACACAGGGAACAATGAGCAGTTCTTC. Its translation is CASSPSPDTGNNEQFF.

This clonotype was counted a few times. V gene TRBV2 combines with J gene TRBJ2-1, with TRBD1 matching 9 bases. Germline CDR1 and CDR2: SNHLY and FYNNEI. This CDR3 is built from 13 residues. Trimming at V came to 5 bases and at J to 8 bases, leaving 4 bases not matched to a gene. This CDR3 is CASSWDRADEQFF. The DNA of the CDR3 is TGTGCCAGCAGTTGGGACAGGGCGGATGAGCAGTTCTTC.

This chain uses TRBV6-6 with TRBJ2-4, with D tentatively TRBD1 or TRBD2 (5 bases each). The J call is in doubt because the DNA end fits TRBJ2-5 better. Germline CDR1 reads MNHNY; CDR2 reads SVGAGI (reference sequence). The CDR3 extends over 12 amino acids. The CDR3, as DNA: TGTGCCAGCAAGTGGGGGCAAGAGACCCAGTACTTC. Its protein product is CASKWGQETQYF.

The CDR3 DNA sequence: TGCGCCAGCAGCACCGGGACAGGGAACTCTGGGGCCAACGTCCTGACTTTC. It specifies CASSTGTGNSGANVLTF. The genes are TRBV4-3 and TRBJ2-6, with TRBD1 matching over 9 bases. Germline loops: CDR1 LGHNA, CDR2 YSLEER. CDR3 size: 17 residues. V dropped 5 bases and J dropped 0; count of bases not matched to a gene: 5.

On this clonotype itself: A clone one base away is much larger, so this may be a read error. The CDR3 nucleotides read TGCGCCAGCAGCTTGAGCCTATCGGGAACTAGCGGGAGGTACAATGAGCAGTTCTTC. Protein product: CASSLSLSGTSGRYNEQFF. The chain recombines TRBV5-1 with TRBJ2-1; TRBD2 aligns across 12 bases. The CDR3 runs 19 residues. Losses at the gene ends were 1 base for V and 4 bases for J; bases not matched to a gene: 12. CDR1 is SGHRS, CDR2 YFSETQ, per germline.

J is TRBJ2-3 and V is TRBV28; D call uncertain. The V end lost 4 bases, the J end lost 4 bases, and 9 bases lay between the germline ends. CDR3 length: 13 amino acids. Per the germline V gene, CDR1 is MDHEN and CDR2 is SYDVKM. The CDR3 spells CASSWRGSDTQYF. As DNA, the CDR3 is TGTGCCAGCAGTTGGAGAGGATCAGATACGCAGTATTTT.

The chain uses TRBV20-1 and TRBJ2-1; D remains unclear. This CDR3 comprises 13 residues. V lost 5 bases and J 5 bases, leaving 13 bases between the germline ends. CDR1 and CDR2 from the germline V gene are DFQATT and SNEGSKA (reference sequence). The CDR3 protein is CSAPMAFDNEQFF. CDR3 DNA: TGCAGTGCTCCCATGGCTTTTGACAATGAGCAGTTCTTC.

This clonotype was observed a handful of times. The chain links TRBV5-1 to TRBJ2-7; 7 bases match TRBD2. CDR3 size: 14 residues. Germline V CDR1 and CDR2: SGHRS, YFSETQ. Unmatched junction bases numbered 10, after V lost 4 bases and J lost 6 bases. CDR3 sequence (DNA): TGCGCCAGCAGCCTAGGACTAGTTTCCCCCGAGCAGTACTTC. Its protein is CASSLGLVSPEQYF.

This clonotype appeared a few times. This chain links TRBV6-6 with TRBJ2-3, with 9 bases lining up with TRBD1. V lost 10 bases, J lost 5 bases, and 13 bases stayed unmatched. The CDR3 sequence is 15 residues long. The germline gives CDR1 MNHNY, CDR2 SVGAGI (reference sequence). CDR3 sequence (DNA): TGTGCCACCGAAGGCGGACAGGGGCACAAAGATACGCAGTATTTT. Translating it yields CATEGGQGHKDTQYF.

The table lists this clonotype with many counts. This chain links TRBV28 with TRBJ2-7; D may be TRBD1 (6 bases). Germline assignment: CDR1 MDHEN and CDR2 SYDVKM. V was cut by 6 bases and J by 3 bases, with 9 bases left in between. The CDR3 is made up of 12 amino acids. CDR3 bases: TGTGCCAGCAGCTTCAGGGGCTACGAGCAGTACTTC. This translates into CASSFRGYEQYF.

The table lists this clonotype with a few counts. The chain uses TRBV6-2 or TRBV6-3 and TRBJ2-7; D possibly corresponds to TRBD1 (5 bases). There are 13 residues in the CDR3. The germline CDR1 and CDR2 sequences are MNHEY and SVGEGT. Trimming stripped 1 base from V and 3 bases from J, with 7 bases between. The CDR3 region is CASSYFQGYEQYF. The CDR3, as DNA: TGTGCCAGCAGTTACTTCCAGGGCTACGAGCAGTACTTC.

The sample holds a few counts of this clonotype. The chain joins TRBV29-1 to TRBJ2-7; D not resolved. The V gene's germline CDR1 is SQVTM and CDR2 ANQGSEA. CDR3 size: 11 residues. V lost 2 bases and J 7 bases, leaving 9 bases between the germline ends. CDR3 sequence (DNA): TGCAGCGTTGAATACGGTTATGAGCAGTACTTC. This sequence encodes CSVEYGYEQYF.

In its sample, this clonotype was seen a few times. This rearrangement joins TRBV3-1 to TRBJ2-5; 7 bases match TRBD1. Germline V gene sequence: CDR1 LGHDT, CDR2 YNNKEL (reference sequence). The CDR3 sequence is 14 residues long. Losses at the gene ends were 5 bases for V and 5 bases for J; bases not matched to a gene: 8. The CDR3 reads CASSGPTGLETQYF. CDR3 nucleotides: TGTGCCAGCAGCGGGCCGACAGGGTTGGAGACCCAGTACTTC.

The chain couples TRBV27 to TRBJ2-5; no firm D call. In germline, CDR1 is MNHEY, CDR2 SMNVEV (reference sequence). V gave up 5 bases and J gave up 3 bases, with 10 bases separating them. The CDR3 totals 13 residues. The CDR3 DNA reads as TGTGCCAGCAGTCATAGCCGGGAAGAGACCCAGTACTTC. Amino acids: CASSHSREETQYF.

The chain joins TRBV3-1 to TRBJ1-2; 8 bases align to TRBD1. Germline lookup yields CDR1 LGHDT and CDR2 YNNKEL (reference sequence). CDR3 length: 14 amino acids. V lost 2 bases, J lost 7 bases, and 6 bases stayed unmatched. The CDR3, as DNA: TGTGCCAGCAGCCAATCCGAGACAGGGGCTGGCTACACCTTC. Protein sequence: CASSQSETGAGYTF.

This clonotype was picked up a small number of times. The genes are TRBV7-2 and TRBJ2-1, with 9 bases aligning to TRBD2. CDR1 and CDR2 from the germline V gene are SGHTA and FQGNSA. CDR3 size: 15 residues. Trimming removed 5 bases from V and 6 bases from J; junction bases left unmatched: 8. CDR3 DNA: TGTGCCAGCAGCGCCGCGACTAGCGGTCTCAATGAGCAGTTCTTC. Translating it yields CASSAATSGLNEQFF.

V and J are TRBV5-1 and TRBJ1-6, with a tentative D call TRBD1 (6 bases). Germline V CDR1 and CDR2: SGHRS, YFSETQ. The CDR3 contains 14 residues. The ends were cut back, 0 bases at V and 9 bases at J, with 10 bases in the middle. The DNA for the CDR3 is TGCGCCAGCAGCTTGGCAGGGGACCTTTCACCCCTCCACTTT. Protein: CASSLAGDLSPLHF.

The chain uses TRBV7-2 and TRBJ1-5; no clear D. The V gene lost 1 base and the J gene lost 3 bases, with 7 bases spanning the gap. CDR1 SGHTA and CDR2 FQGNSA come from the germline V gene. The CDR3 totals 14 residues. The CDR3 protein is CASSLDSINQPQHF. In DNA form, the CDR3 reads TGTGCCAGCAGCTTAGATTCTATCAATCAGCCCCAGCATTTT.

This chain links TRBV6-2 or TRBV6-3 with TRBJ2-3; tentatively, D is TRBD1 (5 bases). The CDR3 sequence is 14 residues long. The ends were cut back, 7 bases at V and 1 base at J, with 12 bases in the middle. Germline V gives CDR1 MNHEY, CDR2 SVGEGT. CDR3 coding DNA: TGTGCCAGCACCTGGACAATCCGCACAGATACGCAGTATTTT. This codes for CASTWTIRTDTQYF.

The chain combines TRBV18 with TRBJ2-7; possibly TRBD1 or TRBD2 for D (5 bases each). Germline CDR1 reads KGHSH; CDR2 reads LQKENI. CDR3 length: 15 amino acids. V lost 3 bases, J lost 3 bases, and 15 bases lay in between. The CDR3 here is CASSPGTAGGYEQYF. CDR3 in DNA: TGTGCCAGCTCACCTGGGACGGCCGGCGGCTACGAGCAGTACTTC. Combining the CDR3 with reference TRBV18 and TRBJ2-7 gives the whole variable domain NAGVMQNPRHLVRRRGQEARLRCSPMKGHSHVYWYRQLPEEGLKFMVYLQKENIIDESGMPKERFSAEFPKEGPSILRIQQVVRGDSAAYFCASSPGTAGGYEQYFGPGTRLTVT.

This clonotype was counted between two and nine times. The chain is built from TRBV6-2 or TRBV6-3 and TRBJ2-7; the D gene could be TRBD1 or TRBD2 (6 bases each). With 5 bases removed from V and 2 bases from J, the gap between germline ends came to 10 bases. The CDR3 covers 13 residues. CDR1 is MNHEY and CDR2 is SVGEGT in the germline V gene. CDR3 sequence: CASSARGAYEQYF. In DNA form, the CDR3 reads TGTGCCAGCAGTGCGAGGGGGGCCTACGAGCAGTACTTC.

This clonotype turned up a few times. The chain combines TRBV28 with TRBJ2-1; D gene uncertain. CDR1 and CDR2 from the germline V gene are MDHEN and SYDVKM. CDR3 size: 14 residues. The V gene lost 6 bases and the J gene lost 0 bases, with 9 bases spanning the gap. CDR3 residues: CASSPAHSYNEQFF. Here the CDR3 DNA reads TGTGCCAGCAGCCCTGCGCACTCCTACAATGAGCAGTTCTTC.